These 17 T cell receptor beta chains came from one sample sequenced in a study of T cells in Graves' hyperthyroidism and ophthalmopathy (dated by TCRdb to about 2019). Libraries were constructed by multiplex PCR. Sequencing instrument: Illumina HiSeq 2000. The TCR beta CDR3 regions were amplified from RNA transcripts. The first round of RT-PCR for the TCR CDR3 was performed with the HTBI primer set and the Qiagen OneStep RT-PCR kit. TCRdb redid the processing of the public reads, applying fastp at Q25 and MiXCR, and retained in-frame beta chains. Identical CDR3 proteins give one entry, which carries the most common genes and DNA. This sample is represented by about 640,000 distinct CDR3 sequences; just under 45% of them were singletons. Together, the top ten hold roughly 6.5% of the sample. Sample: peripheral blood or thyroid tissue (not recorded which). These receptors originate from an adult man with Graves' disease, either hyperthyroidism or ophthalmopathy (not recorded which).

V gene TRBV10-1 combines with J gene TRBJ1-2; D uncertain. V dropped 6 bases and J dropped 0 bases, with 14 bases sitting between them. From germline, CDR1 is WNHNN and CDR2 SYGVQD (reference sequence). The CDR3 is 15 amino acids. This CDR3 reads CASRGETETNYGYTF. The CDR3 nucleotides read TGCGCCAGCAGAGGCGAAACAGAAACTAACTATGGCTACACCTTC.

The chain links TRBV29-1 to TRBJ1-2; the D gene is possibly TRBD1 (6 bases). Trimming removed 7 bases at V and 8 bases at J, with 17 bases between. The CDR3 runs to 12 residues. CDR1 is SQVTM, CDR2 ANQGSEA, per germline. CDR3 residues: CSGEQGEDGYTF. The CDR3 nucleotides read TGCAGCGGGGAACAGGGTGAGGACGGCTACACCTTC.

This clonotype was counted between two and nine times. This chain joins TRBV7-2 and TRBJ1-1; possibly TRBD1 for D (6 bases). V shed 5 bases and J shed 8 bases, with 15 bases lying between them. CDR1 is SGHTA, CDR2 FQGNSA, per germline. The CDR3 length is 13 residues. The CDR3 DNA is TGTGCCAGCAGCGAACACGACAGGACGGAAGCTTTCTTT. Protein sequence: CASSEHDRTEAFF.

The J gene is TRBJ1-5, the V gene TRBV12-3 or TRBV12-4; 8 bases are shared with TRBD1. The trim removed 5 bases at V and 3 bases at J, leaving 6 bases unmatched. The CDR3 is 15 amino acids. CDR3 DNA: TGTGCCAGCAGTGAAACAGGGGGTCTCAATCAGCCCCAGCATTTT. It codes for CASSETGGLNQPQHF.

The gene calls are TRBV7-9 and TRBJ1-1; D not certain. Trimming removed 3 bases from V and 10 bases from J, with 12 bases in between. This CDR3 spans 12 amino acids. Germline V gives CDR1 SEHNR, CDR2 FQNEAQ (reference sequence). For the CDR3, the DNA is TGTGCCAGCAGCTTTTCCGGCGGACGAGCTTTCTTT. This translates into CASSFSGGRAFF. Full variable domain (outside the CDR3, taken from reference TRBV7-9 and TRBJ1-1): DTGVSQNPRHKITKRGQNVTFRCDPISEHNRLYWYRQTLGQGPEFLTYFQNEAQLEKSRLLSDRFSAERPKGSFSTLEIQRTEQGDSAMYLCASSFSGGRAFFGQGTRLTVV.

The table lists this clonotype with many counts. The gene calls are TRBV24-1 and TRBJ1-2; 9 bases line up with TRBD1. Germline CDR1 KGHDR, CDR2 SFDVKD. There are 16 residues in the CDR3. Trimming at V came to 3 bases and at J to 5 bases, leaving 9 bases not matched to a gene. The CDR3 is CATSDTRTGERYGYTF. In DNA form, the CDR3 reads TGTGCCACCAGTGATACCCGGACAGGGGAAAGATATGGCTACACCTTC.

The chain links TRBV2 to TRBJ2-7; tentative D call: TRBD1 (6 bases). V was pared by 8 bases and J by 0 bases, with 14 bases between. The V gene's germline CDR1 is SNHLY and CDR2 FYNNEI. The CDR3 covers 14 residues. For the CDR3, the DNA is TGTGCCAGCGAGCTCCTGGACAGCTCCTACGAGCAGTACTTC. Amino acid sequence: CASELLDSSYEQYF.

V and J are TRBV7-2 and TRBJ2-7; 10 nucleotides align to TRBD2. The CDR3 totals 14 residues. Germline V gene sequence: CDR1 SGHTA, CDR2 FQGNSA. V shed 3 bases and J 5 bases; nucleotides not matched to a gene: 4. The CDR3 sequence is CASSFLAGEDEQYF. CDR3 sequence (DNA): TGTGCCAGCAGCTTCCTAGCGGGAGAGGACGAGCAGTACTTC.

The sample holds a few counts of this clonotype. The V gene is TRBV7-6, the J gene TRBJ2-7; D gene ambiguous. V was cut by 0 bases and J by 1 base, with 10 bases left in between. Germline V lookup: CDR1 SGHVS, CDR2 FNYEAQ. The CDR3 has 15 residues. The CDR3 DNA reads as TGTGCCAGCAGCTTAGCGCCCGACGAATCCTACGAGCAGTACTTC. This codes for CASSLAPDESYEQYF.

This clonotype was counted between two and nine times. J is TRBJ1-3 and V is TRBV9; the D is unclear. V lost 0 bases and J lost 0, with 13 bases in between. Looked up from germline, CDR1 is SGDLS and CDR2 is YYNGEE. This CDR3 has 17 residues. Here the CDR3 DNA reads TGTGCCAGCAGCGTAGCCTCCTTAGATTACTCTGGAAACACCATATATTTT. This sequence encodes CASSVASLDYSGNTIYF.

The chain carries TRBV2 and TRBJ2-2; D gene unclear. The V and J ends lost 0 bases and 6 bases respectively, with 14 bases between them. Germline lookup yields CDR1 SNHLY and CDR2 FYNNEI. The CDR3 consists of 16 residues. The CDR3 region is CASSEARFWGSGELFF. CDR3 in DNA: TGTGCCAGCAGTGAAGCGCGGTTCTGGGGTTCCGGGGAGCTGTTTTTT. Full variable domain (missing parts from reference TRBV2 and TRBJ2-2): EPEVTQTPSHQVTQMGQEVILRCVPISNHLYFYWYRQILGQKVEFLVSFYNNEISEKSEIFDDQFSVERPDGSNFTLKIRSTKLEDSAMYFCASSEARFWGSGELFFGEGSRLTVL.

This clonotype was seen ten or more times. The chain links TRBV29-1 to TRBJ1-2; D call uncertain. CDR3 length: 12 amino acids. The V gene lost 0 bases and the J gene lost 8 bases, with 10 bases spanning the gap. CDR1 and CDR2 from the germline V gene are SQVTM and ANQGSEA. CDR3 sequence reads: CSVEEGSGGYTF. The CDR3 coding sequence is TGCAGCGTTGAAGAGGGGTCTGGCGGCTACACCTTC.

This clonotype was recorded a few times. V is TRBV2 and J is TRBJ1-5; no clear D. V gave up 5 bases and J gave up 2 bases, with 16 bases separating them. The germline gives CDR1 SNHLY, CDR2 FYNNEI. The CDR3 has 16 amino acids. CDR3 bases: TGTGCCAGCAGTCCCCACGGTCTCATTGGCAATCAGCCCCAGCATTTT. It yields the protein CASSPHGLIGNQPQHF.

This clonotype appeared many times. CDR3 protein: CASSLAVTGAETQYF. DNA for the CDR3: TGTGCCAGCAGCTTAGCCGTGACAGGGGCAGAGACCCAGTACTTC. The V call is TRBV7-8, the J call TRBJ2-5; TRBD1 matches at 8 bases. The germline CDR1 and CDR2 sequences are SGHVS and FQNEAQ. V gave up 0 bases and J gave up 4 bases; unmatched junction bases: 4. This CDR3 has 15 amino acids.

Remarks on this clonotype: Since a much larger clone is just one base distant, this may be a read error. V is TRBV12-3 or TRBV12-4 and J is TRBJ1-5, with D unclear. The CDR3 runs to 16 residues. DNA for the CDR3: TGCGCCAGCAGTGATCAGACATCCTTTGGCAATCAGCCCCAGCATTTT. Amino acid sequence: CASSDQTSFGNQPQHF.

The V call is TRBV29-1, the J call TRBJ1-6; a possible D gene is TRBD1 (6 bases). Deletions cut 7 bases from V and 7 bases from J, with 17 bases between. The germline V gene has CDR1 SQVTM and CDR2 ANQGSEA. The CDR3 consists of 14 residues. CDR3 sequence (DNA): TGCAGCGGGGGGGCAACAGGGTCCAATTCACCCCTCCACTTT. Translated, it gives CSGGATGSNSPLHF.

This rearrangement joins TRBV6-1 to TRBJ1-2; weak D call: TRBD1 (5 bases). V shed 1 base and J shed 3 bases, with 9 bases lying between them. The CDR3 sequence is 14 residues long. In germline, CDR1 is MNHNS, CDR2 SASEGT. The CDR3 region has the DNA TGTGCCAGCAGTGAAGTGGGACGGGACTATGGCTACACCTTC. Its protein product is CASSEVGRDYGYTF.